A selection of T cell receptor beta chains follows, all from one sample in a study of cytomegalovirus exposure and HLA in healthy donors. Clones were sequenced by immunoSEQ multiplex PCR, and TCRdb holds only the in-frame ones, with some missing. Here the sample spans under 200,000 clones, around 78% being singletons. Sequencing was carried out using PBMCs. The source is a female donor in good health and CMV-seronegative. The CDR3 runs from the conserved cysteine through the conserved F or W. A D gene is named only where the DNA matches it firmly. Some rows mark clone size as missing; the rest say once, few, many or name a class of expanded clone.

j_call,clone_size,v_call,d_call,cdr3_nt,cdr3_aa
TRBJ1-1,-,TRBV27,-,TGTGCCAGCAGTTTACTGGGCGGGGGAAGTGGGGCTTTCTTT,CASSLLGGGSGAFF
TRBJ2-3,few,TRBV2,TRBD2,TGTGCCAGCAGTGAAGGGACCAGTAGCGGGAGCAAGACAGATACGCAGTATTTT,CASSEGTSSGSKTDTQYF
TRBJ2-7,-,TRBV6-5,TRBD1,TGTGCCAGCAGTTACTCGATTACTAACAGGGGCTACGAGCAGTACTTC,CASSYSITNRGYEQYF
TRBJ2-1,-,TRBV5-5,-,TGTGCCAGCAGCTTGGATCCGACAGGCGCCTATGTGCAGTTCTTC,CASSLDPTGAYVQFF
TRBJ1-4,few,TRBV27,TRBD1,TGTGCCAGCCAGGGCTTTCGGGACAGGCCTGAAAAACTGTTTTTT,CASQGFRDRPEKLFF
TRBJ2-2,-,TRBV7-2,TRBD1,TGTGCCAGCAGCTTAGGGACAGGGCGCTACACCGGGGAGCTGTTTTTT,CASSLGTGRYTGELFF
TRBJ2-7,-,TRBV30,TRBD2,TGTGCCTGGAGTGGGCTAGCGGGGGCCCAGCAGTACTTC,CAWSGLAGAQQYF
TRBJ2-5,-,TRBV6-5,-,TGTGCCAGCAGCCCCGGCAGGGGGGAAGAGACCCAGTACTTC,CASSPGRGEETQYF
TRBJ2-7,once,TRBV27,TRBD1,TGTGCCAGCAGGAAGCCGGGACAGGGAACCTACGAGCAGTACTTC,CASRKPGQGTYEQYF
TRBJ2-7,-,TRBV7-6,TRBD2,TGTGCCAGCAGCTACGGACTAGCGGGAGAGGACGAGCAGTACTTC,CASSYGLAGEDEQYF
TRBJ2-7,-,TRBV19,-,TGTGCCAGCGACAGGCGCAGATCCTACGAGCAGTACTTC,CASDRRRSYEQYF
TRBJ2-7,-,TRBV6-5,TRBD2,TGTGCCAGCAAGAGGACTAGCTCCGGCGAGCAGTACTTC,CASKRTSSGEQYF
TRBJ2-4,-,TRBV4-3,-,TGCGCCAGCAGCCAAGATTTAGGGAGGTCCCTCCGAGGGAACATTCAGTACTTC,CASSQDLGRSLRGNIQYF
TRBJ2-3,-,TRBV28,TRBD2,TGTGCCAGCAGTTCACTCCGGACTAGCAGAGTCGTAGATACGCAGTATTTT,CASSSLRTSRVVDTQYF
TRBJ1-1,few,TRBV27,-,TGTGCCAGCAGTTTCGTCCGGGACTTGAACACTGAAGCTTTCTTT,CASSFVRDLNTEAFF
TRBJ2-7,-,TRBV4-3,TRBD1,TGCGCCAGCAGCCAAGATCTAAACAGGGGCACCTACGAGCAGTACTTC,CASSQDLNRGTYEQYF
TRBJ1-2,-,TRBV15,TRBD1,TGTGCCACCCGGGACAGCTCTTATGGCTACACCTTC,CATRDSSYGYTF
TRBJ2-2,few,TRBV19,-,TGTGCCAGTAGTATAGATAGCCAGCGCCTCACCGGGGAGCTGTTTTTT,CASSIDSQRLTGELFF
TRBJ1-2,-,TRBV29-1,TRBD1,TGCAGCGTTGAACCGGGACAGAACACTTATGGCTACACCTTC,CSVEPGQNTYGYTF
TRBJ1-1,once,TRBV7-7,TRBD1,TGTGCTAGCAGCCCGGACAGGGGGCAGAGGGCTTTCTTT,CASSPDRGQRAFF
TRBJ1-2,-,TRBV7-3,-,TGTGCCAGCAGCATCGGCCCAGGGGCCCCTGTCGGCTACACCTTC,CASSIGPGAPVGYTF
TRBJ2-2,once,TRBV28,-,TGTGCCAGCAGCGACACCGGGGAGCTGTTTTTT,CASSDTGELFF